The 32 T cell receptor beta chains presented below share a single source sample, sequenced in a study of blood T cell repertoires in COVID-19 (dated by TCRdb to 2018 to 2020). Libraries were prepared through the immunoSEQ multiplex PCR assay. TCRdb took over this immuneACCESS table, retaining in-frame rearrangements with V and J assigned. Such tables are incomplete; in checked studies, under half of the missing clones stem from an unresolved V gene, and the remainder is unexplained. The sample profile shows about 140,000 clones; about 85% of them were found once. Together, the top ten hold 2.5% of the sample. The sample consisted of peripheral blood. The receptor source for this set is a human donor with COVID-19, enrolled during active disease. The donor label of this sample is uncertain.

The chain combines TRBV2 with TRBJ1-2; D perhaps matches TRBD1 (5 bases). CDR1 is SNHLY, CDR2 FYNNEI, per germline. This CDR3 has 15 residues. The V gene lost 2 bases and the J gene lost 7 bases, with 17 bases spanning the gap. CDR3 sequence: CASSENRHAPGGYTF. The DNA for the CDR3 is TGTGCCAGCAGTGAAAACAGGCACGCCCCTGGTGGCTACACCTTC.

This chain connects TRBV5-1 to TRBJ2-7, with D unclear. The V end lost 0 bases, the J end lost 2 bases, and 6 bases lay between the germline ends. The CDR3 runs to 13 residues. Germline loops: CDR1 SGHRS, CDR2 YFSETQ. The CDR3 sequence is CASSLAGTYEQYF. The CDR3 region has the DNA TGCGCCAGCAGCTTGGCAGGAACCTACGAGCAGTACTTC.

The chain joins TRBV4-1 to TRBJ1-6; 8 bases map to TRBD1. The CDR3 extends over 16 amino acids. Germline CDR1 is MGHRA and CDR2 is YSYEKL. The V and J ends lost 3 bases and 7 bases, in that order; junction bases with no gene match: 8. The CDR3 DNA is TGCGCCAGCAGCCATCCCCGGGCAGGGGGCAATTCACCCCTCCACTTT. This codes for CASSHPRAGGNSPLHF.

This clone was seen a single time. The chain has TRBV24-1 and TRBJ2-1; 11 positions agree with TRBD1. Germline CDR1 reads KGHDR; CDR2 reads SFDVKD. There are 16 residues in the CDR3. Trimming took 4 bases from V and 6 from J; bases not matched to a gene: 7. As DNA, the CDR3 is TGTGCCACCAGTGACAATACCGGGACAGGGGGCAATGAGCAGTTCTTC. It specifies CATSDNTGTGGNEQFF.

CDR3 in amino acids: CASSAGQRNTEAFF. The CDR3 DNA is TGCGCCAGCAGCGCGGGACAGAGGAACACTGAAGCTTTCTTT. The chain combines TRBV5-1 with TRBJ1-1; 7 bases agree with TRBD1. CDR3 length: 14 residues. Germline trimming cut 4 bases from V and 1 base from J; bases unmatched to any gene: 4. Germline V gene lookup returns CDR1 SGHRS and CDR2 YFSETQ. Filled out from reference TRBV5-1 and TRBJ1-1, the complete variable domain reads KAGVTQTPRYLIKTRGQQVTLSCSPISGHRSVSWYQQTPGQGLQFLFEYFSETQRNKGNFPGRFSGRQFSNSRSEMNVSTLELGDSALYLCASSAGQRNTEAFFGQGTRLTVV.

The V call is TRBV7-9, the J call TRBJ1-1, with 9 bases identical to TRBD1. Germline CDR1 reads SEHNR; CDR2 reads FQNEAQ (reference sequence). The CDR3 covers 12 residues. With V trimmed by 10 bases and J by 10 bases, 10 bases remained unmatched. CDR3 nucleotide sequence: TGTGCCACCGGGGACAGGGAGGTGCGAGCTTTCTTT. This gives the protein CATGDREVRAFF.

The CDR3 sequence: CASSPRNRRFSGNTIYF. CDR3 DNA sequence: TGTGCCAGCTCACCTCGGAACAGAAGATTCTCTGGAAACACCATATATTTT. The rearrangement joins TRBV18 to TRBJ1-3; D is unclear. In germline, CDR1 is KGHSH, CDR2 LQKENI. The V and J ends lost 3 bases and 0 bases respectively, with 15 bases between them. This CDR3 is 17 amino acids long.

The chain combines TRBV5-1 with TRBJ1-1, with 7 positions matching TRBD1. The CDR3 covers 17 residues. CDR1 is SGHRS, CDR2 YFSETQ, per germline. The ends lost 4 bases at V and 5 bases at J; junction bases unmatched: 17. Written as DNA, the CDR3 is TGCGCCAGCAGCGTGCGGCCGGGACAGACATCAGGGACTGAAGCTTTCTTT. This gives the protein CASSVRPGQTSGTEAFF.

This chain joins TRBV5-4 and TRBJ2-1; 7 nucleotides align to TRBD1. V shed 3 bases, J shed 4 bases, and the junction held 1 base outside the gene matches. The CDR3 is made up of 13 amino acids. The germline V gene has CDR1 SGHNT and CDR2 YYREEE (reference sequence). CDR3: CASSSDRYNEQFF. CDR3 sequence (DNA): TGTGCCAGCAGCTCGGACAGGTACAATGAGCAGTTCTTC.

V is TRBV29-1 and J is TRBJ2-5, with D tentatively TRBD1 (6 bases). The length of the CDR3 is 15 residues. V lost 0 bases and J 1 base, leaving 12 bases between the germline ends. Germline V gene data show CDR1 as SQVTM and CDR2 as ANQGSEA. DNA of the CDR3: TGCAGCGTTGAAGATACAGGACAGATCCAAGAGACCCAGTACTTC. Translated: CSVEDTGQIQETQYF.

The chain carries TRBV2 and TRBJ2-1; TRBD1 aligns across 8 bases. The CDR3 contains 14 residues. J was trimmed by 9 bases and V by 0 bases; bases with no gene match: 4. Germline CDR1 and CDR2: SNHLY and FYNNEI. CDR3 nucleotides: TGTGCCAGCAGTGAAGCGGGGACAGGCCTTGAGCAGTTCTTC. Translation gives CASSEAGTGLEQFF.

The CDR3 coding sequence is TGTGCCAGCAGTGAAGAGTGGGGCAGGGATAATTCACCCCTCCACTTT. Residues: CASSEEWGRDNSPLHF. This sequence joins TRBV6-1 and TRBJ1-6; weak D call: TRBD1 (5 bases). This CDR3 spans 16 amino acids. Trimming pared 1 base from V and 5 bases from J, leaving 12 bases between. Germline V CDR1 and CDR2: MNHNS, SASEGT.

The genes are TRBV24-1 and TRBJ2-1; the match to TRBD1 covers 9 bases. V was pared by 3 bases and J by 8 bases, with 10 bases of the junction left unmatched. Germline V gives CDR1 KGHDR, CDR2 SFDVKD. This CDR3 contains 16 residues. The CDR3 DNA is TGTGCCACCAGTGATATCCCGGGACAGGGTTCGCATGAGCAGTTCTTC. This encodes CATSDIPGQGSHEQFF.

This chain links TRBV6-2 or TRBV6-3 with TRBJ2-4, with 9 positions matching TRBD2. There are 14 residues in the CDR3. CDR1 and CDR2 from the germline V gene are MNHEY and SVGEGT. V dropped 0 bases and J dropped 8; count of bases not matched to a gene: 2. The CDR3 coding sequence is TGTGCCAGCAGTTACTCAGCGGGGGGAGACATTCAGTACTTC. Encoded protein: CASSYSAGGDIQYF.

The chain couples TRBV19 to TRBJ1-1; D is possibly TRBD1 (6 bases). The CDR3 is 14 residues long. Per the germline V gene, CDR1 is LNHDA and CDR2 is SQIVND (reference sequence). Trimming cost V 7 bases and J 2 bases, with 14 bases left between them. CDR3 protein: CASTSSDSNTEAFF. The DNA of the CDR3 is TGTGCCAGTACCTCGTCGGACAGCAACACTGAAGCTTTCTTT.

The chain links TRBV5-1 to TRBJ2-2, with a weak D call TRBD2 (5 bases). V gave up 1 base and J gave up 1 base, with 8 bases separating them. Germline CDR1 reads SGHRS; CDR2 reads YFSETQ. This CDR3 spans 15 amino acids. The CDR3 sequence is CASSLSGRNTGELFF. The CDR3 DNA follows: TGCGCCAGCAGCTTGAGCGGAAGGAACACCGGGGAGCTGTTTTTT.

This chain joins TRBV10-3 and TRBJ2-2, with 8 positions matching TRBD1. V shed 3 bases and J 4 bases; nucleotides not matched to a gene: 1. Germline CDR1 reads ENHRY; CDR2 reads SYGVKD. The CDR3 length is 14 residues. This CDR3 reads CAISEQGGTGELFF. CDR3 DNA: TGTGCCATCAGTGAACAGGGGGGCACCGGGGAGCTGTTTTTT.

This sequence joins TRBV25-1 and TRBJ2-5; D is possibly TRBD2 (5 bases). From germline, CDR1 is MGHDK and CDR2 SYGVNS. This CDR3 spans 14 amino acids. V lost 3 bases to trimming and J lost 5 bases, with 13 bases between them. CDR3 sequence (DNA): TGTGCCAGCAGTGACGGAGGACCGCCGGAGACCCAGTACTTC. As protein: CASSDGGPPETQYF. Filled out from reference TRBV25-1 and TRBJ2-5, the complete variable domain reads EADIYQTPRYLVIGTGKKITLECSQTMGHDKMYWYQQDPGMELHLIHYSYGVNSTEKGDLSSESTVSRIRTEHFPLTLESARPSHTSQYLCASSDGGPPETQYFGPGTRLLVL.

The sample holds a few counts of this clone. The CDR3 nucleotides read TGTGCCAGCAGATCGGGGGGCCAAAACTATGGCTACACCTTC. Residues: CASRSGGQNYGYTF. This sequence joins TRBV28 and TRBJ1-2, with D tentatively TRBD1 (6 bases). Trimming took 6 bases from V and 2 from J, leaving 13 bases between them. Germline V gene lookup returns CDR1 MDHEN and CDR2 SYDVKM. This CDR3 has 14 amino acids.

The rearrangement uses TRBV5-1 and TRBJ2-1, with 10 bases aligning to TRBD1. From germline, CDR1 is SGHRS and CDR2 YFSETQ. The CDR3 covers 14 residues. Trimming removed 1 base from V and 7 bases from J; junction bases left unmatched: 2. CDR3: CASSLWTGGNEQFF. The CDR3, as DNA: TGCGCCAGCAGCTTGTGGACAGGGGGTAATGAGCAGTTCTTC.

V is TRBV5-1 and J is TRBJ2-7, with 12 bases lining up with TRBD1. This CDR3 has 15 residues. Germline CDR1 is SGHRS and CDR2 is YFSETQ. The V and J ends lost 4 bases and 7 bases, in that order; junction bases with no gene match: 9. In nucleotides, the CDR3 is TGCGCCAGCAGCCCAACGGGACAGGGGGCTAAGGAGCAGTACTTC. Residues: CASSPTGQGAKEQYF.

The gene calls are TRBV2 and TRBJ1-2; no clear D. The V end lost 4 bases, the J end lost 8 bases, and 14 bases lay between the germline ends. The CDR3 is 13 residues long. Germline V lookup: CDR1 SNHLY, CDR2 FYNNEI. The DNA for the CDR3 is TGTGCCAGCAGTGTTCGGGTTCTGGAGGGCTACACCTTC. This sequence encodes CASSVRVLEGYTF.

CDR3 sequence reads: CAISEGQQGGAGYTF. The CDR3 DNA reads as TGTGCCATCAGTGAGGGCCAACAGGGGGGTGCTGGCTACACCTTC. V gene TRBV10-3 combines with J gene TRBJ1-2; 8 bases are a match to TRBD1. This CDR3 spans 15 amino acids. Germline V lookup: CDR1 ENHRY, CDR2 SYGVKD. Germline trimming cut 2 bases from V and 7 bases from J; bases unmatched to any gene: 9.

The chain uses TRBV11-3 and TRBJ2-3; D is unresolved. V lost 6 bases and J lost 2, with 15 bases in between. CDR3 length: 15 amino acids. Per germline, CDR1 SGHNT and CDR2 YENEEA. The CDR3 nucleotides read TGTGCCAGCAGGAAGATGAGTGCCCTCACAGATACGCAGTATTTT. Protein sequence: CASRKMSALTDTQYF.

This chain links TRBV6-2 or TRBV6-3 with TRBJ2-2; 9 positions match TRBD2. V lost 6 bases to trimming and J lost 6 bases; unmatched junction nucleotides: 8. There are 15 residues in the CDR3. Germline values: CDR1 MNHEY, CDR2 SVGEGT. The DNA for the CDR3 is TGTGCCAGCAGGCCTTACCTAGCGGGGCCCGGGGAGCTGTTTTTT. Protein sequence: CASRPYLAGPGELFF.

The V gene is TRBV6-5, the J gene TRBJ2-5, with TRBD2 as a possible D gene (6 bases). Germline values: CDR1 MNHEY, CDR2 SVGAGI. CDR3 length equals 11 residues. The V end lost 7 bases, the J end lost 7 bases, and 10 bases lay between the germline ends. The CDR3 protein is CASTMGGTQYF. For the CDR3, the DNA is TGTGCCAGCACCATGGGGGGGACCCAGTACTTC.

The V gene is TRBV18, the J gene TRBJ1-4, with D unclear. V was pared by 2 bases and J by 0 bases, with 7 bases between. Germline CDR1 and CDR2: KGHSH and LQKENI. This CDR3 has 15 residues. CDR3 coding DNA: TGTGCCAGCTCACCAGAGGCCGCAACTAATGAAAAACTGTTTTTT. Protein sequence: CASSPEAATNEKLFF. Full variable domain (rest looked up from reference TRBV18 and TRBJ1-4): NAGVMQNPRHLVRRRGQEARLRCSPMKGHSHVYWYRQLPEEGLKFMVYLQKENIIDESGMPKERFSAEFPKEGPSILRIQQVVRGDSAAYFCASSPEAATNEKLFFGSGTQLSVL.

V gene TRBV3-1 (or the pseudogene TRBV3-2) combines with J gene TRBJ1-5; 7 bases are a match to TRBD1. The CDR3 has 14 residues. Looked up from germline, CDR1 is LGHDT and CDR2 is YNNKEL (reference sequence). Trimming cost V 4 bases and J 4 bases; bases outside gene matches: 4. The CDR3 DNA sequence: TGTGCCAGCAGCCTCGGGACAGCGAATCAGCCCCAGCATTTT. Amino acid sequence: CASSLGTANQPQHF.

The gene calls are TRBV5-1 and TRBJ1-4; weak D call: TRBD1 (5 bases). The CDR3 consists of 13 residues. Deletions cut 5 bases from V and 8 bases from J, with 13 bases between. Per germline, CDR1 SGHRS and CDR2 YFSETQ. The CDR3 reads CASRFQGSEKLFF. In nucleotides, the CDR3 is TGCGCCAGCAGGTTTCAGGGCAGCGAAAAACTGTTTTTT.

The V and J genes are TRBV4-2 and TRBJ2-7; 10 bases line up with TRBD1. The CDR3 runs to 16 residues. Unmatched junction bases numbered 11, after V lost 4 bases and J lost 5 bases. CDR1 is LGHNA, CDR2 YNFKEQ, per germline. CDR3 nucleotides: TGTGCCAGCAGCCCCGGGACAGGGGCAATTTTGGACGAGCAGTACTTC. Its protein is CASSPGTGAILDEQYF.

The DNA of the CDR3 is TGTGCCAGCAGCTGGGACAGTAACACTGAAGCTTTCTTT. This translates into CASSWDSNTEAFF. This sequence joins TRBV7-9 and TRBJ1-1; 7 nucleotides line up with TRBD1. Per the germline V gene, CDR1 is SEHNR and CDR2 is FQNEAQ (reference sequence). Trimming cost V 4 bases and J 2 bases; bases outside gene matches: 1. The CDR3 is 13 amino acids.

The rearrangement links TRBV3-1 (or the pseudogene TRBV3-2) to TRBJ2-7, with TRBD1 matching over 10 bases. Losses at the gene ends were 4 bases for V and 7 bases for J; bases not matched to a gene: 7. Germline V gene data show CDR1 as LGHDT and CDR2 as YNNKEL (reference sequence). The CDR3 runs 14 residues. This chain's CDR3 is CASSPIGTGVEQYF. The CDR3 bases are TGTGCCAGCAGCCCAATTGGGACAGGGGTTGAGCAGTACTTC.